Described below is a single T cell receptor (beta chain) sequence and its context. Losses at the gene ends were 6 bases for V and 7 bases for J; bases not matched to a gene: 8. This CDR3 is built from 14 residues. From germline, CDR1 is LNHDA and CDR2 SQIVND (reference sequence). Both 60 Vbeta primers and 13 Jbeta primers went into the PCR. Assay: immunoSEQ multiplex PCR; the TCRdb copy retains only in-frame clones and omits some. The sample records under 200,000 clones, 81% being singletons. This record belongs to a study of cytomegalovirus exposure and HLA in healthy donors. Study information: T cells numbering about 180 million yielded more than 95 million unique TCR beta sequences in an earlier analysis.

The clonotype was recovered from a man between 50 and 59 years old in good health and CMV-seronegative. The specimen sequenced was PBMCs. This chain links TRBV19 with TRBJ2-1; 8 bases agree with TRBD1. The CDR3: CASSFGQGRNEQFF. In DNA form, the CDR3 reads TGTGCCAGTAGCTTTGGACAGGGTCGGAATGAGCAGTTCTTC.